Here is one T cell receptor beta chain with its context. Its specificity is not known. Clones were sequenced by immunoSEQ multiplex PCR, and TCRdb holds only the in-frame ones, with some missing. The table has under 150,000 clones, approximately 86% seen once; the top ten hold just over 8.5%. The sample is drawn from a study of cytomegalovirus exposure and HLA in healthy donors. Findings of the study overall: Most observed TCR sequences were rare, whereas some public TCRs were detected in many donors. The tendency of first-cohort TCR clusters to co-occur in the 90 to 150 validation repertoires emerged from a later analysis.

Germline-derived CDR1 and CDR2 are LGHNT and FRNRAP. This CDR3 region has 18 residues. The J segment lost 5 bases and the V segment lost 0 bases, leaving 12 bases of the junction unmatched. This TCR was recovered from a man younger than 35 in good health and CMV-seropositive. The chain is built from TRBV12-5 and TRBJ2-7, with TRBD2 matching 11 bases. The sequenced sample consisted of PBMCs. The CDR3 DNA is TGTGCTAGTGGTTTGGTATTAGCGGGAGGGCCTCCAACCCACGAGCAGTACTTC. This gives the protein CASGLVLAGGPPTHEQYF.